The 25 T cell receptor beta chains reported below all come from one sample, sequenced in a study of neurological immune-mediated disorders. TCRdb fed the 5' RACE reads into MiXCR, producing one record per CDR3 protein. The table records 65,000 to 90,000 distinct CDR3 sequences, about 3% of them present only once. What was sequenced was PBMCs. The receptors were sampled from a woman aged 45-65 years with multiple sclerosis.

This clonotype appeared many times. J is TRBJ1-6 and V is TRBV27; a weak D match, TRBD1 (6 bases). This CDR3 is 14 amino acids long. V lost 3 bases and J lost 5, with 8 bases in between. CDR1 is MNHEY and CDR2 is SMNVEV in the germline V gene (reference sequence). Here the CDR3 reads CASSLRGNNSPLHF. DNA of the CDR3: TGTGCCAGCAGTTTGAGGGGGAATAATTCACCCCTCCACTTT.

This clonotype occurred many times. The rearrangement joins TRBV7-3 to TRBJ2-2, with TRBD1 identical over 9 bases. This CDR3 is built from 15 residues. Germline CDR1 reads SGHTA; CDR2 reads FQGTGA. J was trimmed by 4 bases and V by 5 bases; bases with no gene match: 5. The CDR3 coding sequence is TGTGCCAGCAGCCGGACAGGGGCGATCACCGGGGAGCTGTTTTTT. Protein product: CASSRTGAITGELFF. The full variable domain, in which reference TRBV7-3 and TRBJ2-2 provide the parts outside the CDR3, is GAGVSQTPSNKVTEKGKYVELRCDPISGHTALYWYRQSLGQGPEFLIYFQGTGAADDSGLPNDRFFAVRPEGSVSTLKIQRTERGDSAVYLCASSRTGAITGELFFGEGSRLTVL.

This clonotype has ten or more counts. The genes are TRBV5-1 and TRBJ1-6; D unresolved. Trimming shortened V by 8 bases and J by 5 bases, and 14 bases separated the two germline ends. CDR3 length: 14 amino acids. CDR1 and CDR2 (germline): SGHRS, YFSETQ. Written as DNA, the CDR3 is TGCGCCAGGTACCGGCGCTGGGATAATTCACCCCTCCACTTT. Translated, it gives CARYRRWDNSPLHF.

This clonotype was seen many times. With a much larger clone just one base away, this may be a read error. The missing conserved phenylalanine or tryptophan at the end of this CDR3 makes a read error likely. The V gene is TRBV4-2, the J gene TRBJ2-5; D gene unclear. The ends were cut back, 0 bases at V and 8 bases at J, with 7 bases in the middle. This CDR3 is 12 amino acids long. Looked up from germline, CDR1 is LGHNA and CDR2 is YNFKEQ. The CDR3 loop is CASSQEASTQYC. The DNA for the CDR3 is TGTGCCAGCAGCCAAGAAGCATCAACCCAGTACTGC.

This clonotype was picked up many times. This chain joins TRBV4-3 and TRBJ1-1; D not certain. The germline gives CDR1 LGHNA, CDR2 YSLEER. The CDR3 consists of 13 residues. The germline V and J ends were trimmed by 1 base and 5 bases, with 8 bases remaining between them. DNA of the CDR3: TGCGCCAGCAGCCAAGTTAGAAGGACTGAAGCTTTCTTT. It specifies CASSQVRRTEAFF.

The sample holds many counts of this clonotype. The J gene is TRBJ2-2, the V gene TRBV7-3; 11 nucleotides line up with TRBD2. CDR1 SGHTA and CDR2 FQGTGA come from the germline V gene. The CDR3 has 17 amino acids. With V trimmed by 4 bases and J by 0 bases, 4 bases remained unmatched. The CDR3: CASSSTSGGANTGELFF. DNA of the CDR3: TGTGCCAGCAGCTCCACTAGCGGGGGCGCGAACACCGGGGAGCTGTTTTTT.

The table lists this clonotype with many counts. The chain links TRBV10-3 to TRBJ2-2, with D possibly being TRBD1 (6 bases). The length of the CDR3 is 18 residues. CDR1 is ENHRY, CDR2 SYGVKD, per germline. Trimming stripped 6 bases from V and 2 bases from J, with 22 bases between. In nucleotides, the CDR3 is TGTGCCATCAGCGCTCCAATCGGACAGAGAGTTAACACCGGGGAGCTGTTTTTT. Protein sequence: CAISAPIGQRVNTGELFF.

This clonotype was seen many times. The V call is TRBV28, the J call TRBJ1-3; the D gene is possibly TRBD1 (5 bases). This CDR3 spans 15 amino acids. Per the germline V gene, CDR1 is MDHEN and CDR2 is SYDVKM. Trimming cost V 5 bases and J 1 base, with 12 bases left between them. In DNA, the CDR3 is TGTGCCAGCAGTCCCCCTGCAGGGTCTGGAAACACCATATATTTT. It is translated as CASSPPAGSGNTIYF.

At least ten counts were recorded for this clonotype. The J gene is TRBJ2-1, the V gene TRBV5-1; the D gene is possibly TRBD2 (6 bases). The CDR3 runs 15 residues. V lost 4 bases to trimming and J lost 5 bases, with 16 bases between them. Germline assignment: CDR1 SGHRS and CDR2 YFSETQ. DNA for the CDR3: TGCGCCAGCAGCCACATCCCGGGGGACGACAATGAGCAGTTCTTC. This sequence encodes CASSHIPGDDNEQFF.

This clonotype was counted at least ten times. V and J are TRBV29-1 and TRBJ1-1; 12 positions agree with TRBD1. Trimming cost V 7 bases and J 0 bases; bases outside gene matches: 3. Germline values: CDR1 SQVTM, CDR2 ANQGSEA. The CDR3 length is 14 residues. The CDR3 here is CSAGDRGLNTEAFF. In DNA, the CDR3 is TGCAGCGCGGGGGACAGGGGGCTGAACACTGAAGCTTTCTTT.

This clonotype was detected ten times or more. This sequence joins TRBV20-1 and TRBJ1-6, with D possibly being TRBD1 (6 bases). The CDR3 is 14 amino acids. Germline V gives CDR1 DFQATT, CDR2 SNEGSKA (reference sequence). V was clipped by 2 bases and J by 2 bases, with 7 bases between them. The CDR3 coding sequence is TGCAGTGCTAGACAGGGGACCTATAATTCACCCCTCCACTTT. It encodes CSARQGTYNSPLHF.

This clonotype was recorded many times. The CDR3 loop is CSARVIGHSSYEQYF. As DNA, the CDR3 is TGCAGTGCTAGAGTGATCGGTCATAGCTCCTACGAGCAGTACTTC. J is TRBJ2-7 and V is TRBV20-1, with D hard to call. Looked up from germline, CDR1 is DFQATT and CDR2 is SNEGSKA (reference sequence). The CDR3 runs to 15 residues. V lost 1 base, J lost 0 bases, and 13 bases lay in between.

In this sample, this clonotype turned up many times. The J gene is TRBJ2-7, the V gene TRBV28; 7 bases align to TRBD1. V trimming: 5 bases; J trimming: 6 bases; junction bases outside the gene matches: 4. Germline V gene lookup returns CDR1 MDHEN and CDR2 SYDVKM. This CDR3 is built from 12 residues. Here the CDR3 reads CASSDRVREQYF. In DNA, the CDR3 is TGTGCCAGCAGTGACAGGGTACGCGAGCAGTACTTC.

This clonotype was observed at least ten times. The CDR3 spells CAIRTSGRDATSGEQYF. Written as DNA, the CDR3 is TGTGCCATCAGAACTAGCGGGAGAGATGCTACGAGTGGCGAGCAGTACTTC. The V gene is TRBV10-3, the J gene TRBJ2-7, with 11 bases lining up with TRBD2. The CDR3 contains 17 residues. The germline CDR1 and CDR2 sequences are ENHRY and SYGVKD. The V segment lost 6 bases and the J segment 6 bases; nucleotides outside the gene matches: 16.

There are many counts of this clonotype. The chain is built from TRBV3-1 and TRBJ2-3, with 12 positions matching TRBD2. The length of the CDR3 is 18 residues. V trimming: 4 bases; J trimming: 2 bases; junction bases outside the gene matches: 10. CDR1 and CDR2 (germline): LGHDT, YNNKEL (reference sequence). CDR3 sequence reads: CASSLSASGRGSTDTQYF. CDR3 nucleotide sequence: TGTGCCAGCAGCCTTTCCGCTAGCGGGAGGGGTTCCACAGATACGCAGTATTTT.

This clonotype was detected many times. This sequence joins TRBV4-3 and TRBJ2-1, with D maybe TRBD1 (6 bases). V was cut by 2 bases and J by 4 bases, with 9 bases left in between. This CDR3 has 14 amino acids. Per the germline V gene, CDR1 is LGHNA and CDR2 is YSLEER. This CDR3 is CASSQLGQYNEQFF. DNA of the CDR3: TGCGCCAGCAGCCAACTGGGACAATACAATGAGCAGTTCTTC.

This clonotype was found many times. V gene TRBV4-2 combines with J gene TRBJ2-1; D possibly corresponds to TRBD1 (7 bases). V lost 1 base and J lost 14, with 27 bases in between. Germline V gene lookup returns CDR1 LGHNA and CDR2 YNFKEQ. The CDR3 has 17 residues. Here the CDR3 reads CASSQGGGGGQGRREFF. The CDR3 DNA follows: TGTGCCAGCAGCCAAGGTGGTGGAGGGGGCCAAGGGCGGAGGGAGTTCTTC.

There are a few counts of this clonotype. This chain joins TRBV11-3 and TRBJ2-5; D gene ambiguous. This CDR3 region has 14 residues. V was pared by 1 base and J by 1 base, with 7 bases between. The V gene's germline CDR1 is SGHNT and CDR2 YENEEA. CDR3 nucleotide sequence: TGTGCCAGCAGCTTAGGGGCTAGCCAAGAGACCCAGTACTTC. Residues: CASSLGASQETQYF.

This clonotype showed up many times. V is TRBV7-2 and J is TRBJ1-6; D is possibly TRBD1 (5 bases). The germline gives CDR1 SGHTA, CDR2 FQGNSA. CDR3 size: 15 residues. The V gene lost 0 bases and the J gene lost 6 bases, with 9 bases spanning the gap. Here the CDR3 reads CASSLAGARNSPLHF. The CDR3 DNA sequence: TGTGCCAGCAGCTTAGCCGGGGCTCGTAATTCACCCCTCCACTTT.

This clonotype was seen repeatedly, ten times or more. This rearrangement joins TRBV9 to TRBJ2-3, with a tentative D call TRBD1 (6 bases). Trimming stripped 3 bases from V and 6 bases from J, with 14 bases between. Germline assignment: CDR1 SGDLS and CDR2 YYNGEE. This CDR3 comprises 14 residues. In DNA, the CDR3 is TGTGCCAGCAGCGGAGGACAGCCAACCGATACGCAGTATTTT. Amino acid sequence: CASSGGQPTDTQYF.

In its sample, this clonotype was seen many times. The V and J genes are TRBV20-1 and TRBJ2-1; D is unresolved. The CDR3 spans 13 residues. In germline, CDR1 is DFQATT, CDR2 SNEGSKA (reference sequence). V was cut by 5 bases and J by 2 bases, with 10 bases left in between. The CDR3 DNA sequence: TGCAGTGCTCGGCGATTCACCTACAATGAGCAGTTCTTC. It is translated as CSARRFTYNEQFF.

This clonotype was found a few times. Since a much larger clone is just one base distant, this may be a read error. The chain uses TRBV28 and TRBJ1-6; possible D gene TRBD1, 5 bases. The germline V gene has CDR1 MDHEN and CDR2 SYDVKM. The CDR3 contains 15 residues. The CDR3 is CASSFRQGNNSPLNF. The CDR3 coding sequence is TGTGCCAGCAGTTTCAGGCAGGGCAATAATTCACCCCTCAACTTT.

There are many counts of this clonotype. This chain's CDR3 is CATSDLRLAGGSEQFF. DNA for the CDR3: TGTGCCACCAGTGATCTTCGACTAGCGGGAGGGAGTGAGCAGTTCTTC. The V and J genes are TRBV24-1 and TRBJ2-1; TRBD2 matches at 14 bases. Germline V gives CDR1 KGHDR, CDR2 SFDVKD. The CDR3 contains 16 residues. V lost 3 bases to trimming and J lost 9 bases; unmatched junction nucleotides: 6.

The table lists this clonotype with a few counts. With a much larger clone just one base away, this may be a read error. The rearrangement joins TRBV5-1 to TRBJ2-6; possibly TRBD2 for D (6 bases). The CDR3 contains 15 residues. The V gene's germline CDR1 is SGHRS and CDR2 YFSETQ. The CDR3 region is CASRMNTGGAKVLTF. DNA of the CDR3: TGCGCCAGCAGGATGAATACGGGCGGGGCCAAAGTCCTGACTTTC.

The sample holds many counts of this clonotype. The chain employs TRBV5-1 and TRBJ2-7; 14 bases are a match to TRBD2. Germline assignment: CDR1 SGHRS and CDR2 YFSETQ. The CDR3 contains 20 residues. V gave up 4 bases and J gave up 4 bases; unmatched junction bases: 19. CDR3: CASSLRPGTSGRPPPYEQYF. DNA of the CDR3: TGCGCCAGCAGCCTTCGACCTGGGACTAGCGGGAGACCTCCACCGTACGAGCAGTACTTC.